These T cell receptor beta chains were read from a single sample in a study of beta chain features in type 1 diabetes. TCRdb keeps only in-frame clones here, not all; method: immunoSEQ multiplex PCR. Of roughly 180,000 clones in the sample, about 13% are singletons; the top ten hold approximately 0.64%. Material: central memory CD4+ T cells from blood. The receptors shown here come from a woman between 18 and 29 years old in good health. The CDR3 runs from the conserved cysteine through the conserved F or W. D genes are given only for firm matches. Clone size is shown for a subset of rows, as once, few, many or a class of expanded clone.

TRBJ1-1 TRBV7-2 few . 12 CASGTEGPVAFF TGTGCCAGTGGAACGGAGGGACCTGTAGCTTTCTTT
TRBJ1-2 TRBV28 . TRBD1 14 CASSFSGQPYGYTF TGTGCCAGCAGTTTCTCGGGACAGCCCTATGGCTACACCTTC
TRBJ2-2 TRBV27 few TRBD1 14 CASSRTGNTGELFF TGTGCCAGCAGCAGGACAGGGAACACCGGGGAGCTGTTTTTT
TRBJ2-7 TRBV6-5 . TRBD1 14 CASSPSTGGGEQYF TGTGCCAGCAGTCCGTCGACAGGGGGAGGCGAGCAGTACTTC
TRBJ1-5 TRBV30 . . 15 CAWSVGSGRSQPQHF TGTGCCTGGAGTGTAGGGTCGGGAAGGAGTCAGCCCCAGCATTTT
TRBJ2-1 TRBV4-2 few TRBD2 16 CASSPRLAGGLDEQFF TGTGCCAGCAGCCCGAGACTAGCGGGAGGGCTTGATGAGCAGTTCTTC
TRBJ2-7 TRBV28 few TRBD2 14 CASSFLSGTYEQYF TGTGCCAGCAGTTTCCTTAGCGGGACCTACGAGCAGTACTTC
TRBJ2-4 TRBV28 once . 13 CASSLRQLNIQYF TGTGCCAGCAGTTTGAGGCAGCTTAACATTCAGTACTTC
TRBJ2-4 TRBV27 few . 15 CASSRRELAKNIQYF TGTGCCAGCAGCCGACGGGAGCTAGCCAAAAACATTCAGTACTTC
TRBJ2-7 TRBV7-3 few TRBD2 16 CASSLTVASGSYEQYF TGTGCCAGCAGCTTAACAGTCGCTAGCGGGAGCTACGAGCAGTACTTC
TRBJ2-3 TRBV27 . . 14 CASSLGHVGNTQYF TGTGCCAGCAGTTTAGGGCATGTTGGAAATACGCAGTATTTT
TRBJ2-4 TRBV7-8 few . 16 CASSLFGRVAKNIQYF TGTGCCAGCAGCTTATTCGGCAGGGTAGCCAAAAACATTCAGTACTTC
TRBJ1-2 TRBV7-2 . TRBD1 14 CASSLPDRARSYTF TGTGCCAGCAGCTTACCGGACAGGGCCAGAAGCTACACCTTC
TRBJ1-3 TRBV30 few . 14 CAWSENSSGNTIYF TGTGCCTGGAGCGAGAACAGCTCTGGAAACACCATATATTTT
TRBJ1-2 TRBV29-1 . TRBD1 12 CSVPRTGEGYTF TGCAGCGTACCCAGGACAGGCGAAGGCTACACCTTC
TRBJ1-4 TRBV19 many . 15 CASSIGTLTNEKLFF TGTGCCAGTAGTATCGGGACTTTAACTAATGAAAAACTGTTTTTT
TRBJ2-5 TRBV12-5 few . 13 CASASQGVETQYF TGTGCTAGTGCCTCACAGGGAGTAGAGACCCAGTACTTC
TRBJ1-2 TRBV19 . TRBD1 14 CASSSDRLNYGYTF TGTGCCAGTAGTTCGGACAGGCTGAACTATGGCTACACCTTC
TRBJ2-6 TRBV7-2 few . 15 CASSPRDSGANVLTF TGTGCCAGCAGCCCAAGAGACTCTGGGGCCAACGTCCTGACTTTC
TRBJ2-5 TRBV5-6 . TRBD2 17 CASSFPGSLAGEGTQYF TGTGCCAGCAGCTTCCCAGGGAGTCTAGCGGGAGAAGGGACCCAGTACTTC
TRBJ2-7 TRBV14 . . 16 CASSPPRGMEGSEQYF TGTGCCAGCAGCCCCCCGAGAGGGATGGAGGGAAGCGAGCAGTACTTC
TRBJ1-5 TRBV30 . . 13 CAWTSRADQPQHF TGTGCCTGGACGTCCAGGGCTGATCAGCCCCAGCATTTT
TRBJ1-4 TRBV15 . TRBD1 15 CATSRDRGGQEKLFF TGTGCCACCAGCAGAGATCGGGGGGGACAGGAAAAACTGTTTTTT
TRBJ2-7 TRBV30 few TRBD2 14 CAWTPRGRAYEQYF TGTGCCTGGACCCCTCGCGGGAGGGCATACGAGCAGTACTTC
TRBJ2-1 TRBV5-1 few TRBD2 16 CASSLAGLAGNNEQFF TGCGCCAGCAGCTTGGCGGGACTAGCGGGAAACAATGAGCAGTTCTTC
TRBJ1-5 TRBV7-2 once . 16 CASSLALNRAGQPQHF TGTGCCAGCAGCTTAGCGCTTAACAGGGCAGGGCAGCCCCAGCATTTT
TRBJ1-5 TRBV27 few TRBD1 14 CASSPQGGGQPQHF TGTGCCAGCAGTCCTCAGGGGGGCGGTCAGCCCCAGCATTTT
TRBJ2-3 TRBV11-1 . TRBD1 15 CASSLADRVADTQYF TGTGCCAGCAGCTTAGCGGACAGGGTAGCAGATACGCAGTATTTT
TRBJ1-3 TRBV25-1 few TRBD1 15 CASSEYGTAGNTIYF TGTGCCAGCAGTGAATATGGGACAGCTGGAAACACCATATATTTT
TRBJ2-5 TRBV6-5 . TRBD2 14 CASSTGGAQETQYF TGTGCCAGCAGTACGGGGGGGGCCCAAGAGACCCAGTACTTC
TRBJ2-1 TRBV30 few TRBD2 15 CALGRAGGTRNEQFF TGTGCCTTGGGGAGGGCGGGAGGCACGAGGAATGAGCAGTTCTTC
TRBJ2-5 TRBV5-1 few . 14 CASSSQGLRETQYF TGCGCCAGCAGCTCTCAGGGGTTGAGGGAGACCCAGTACTTC
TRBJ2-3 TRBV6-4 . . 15 CASSRESRSTDTQYF TGTGCCAGCAGCAGAGAATCCAGGAGCACAGATACGCAGTATTTT
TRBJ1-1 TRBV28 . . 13 CASSLTGGTEAFF TGTGCCAGCAGCCTAACGGGGGGCACTGAAGCTTTCTTT
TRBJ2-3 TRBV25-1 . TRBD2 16 CASSDSAGVSTDTQYF TGTGCCAGCAGTGATTCGGCGGGGGTAAGCACAGATACGCAGTATTTT
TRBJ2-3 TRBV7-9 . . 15 CASSLYGSYTDTQYF TGTGCCAGCAGCTTATACGGGAGTTACACAGATACGCAGTATTTT
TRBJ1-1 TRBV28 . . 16 CASSLWGGSMNTEAFF TGTGCCAGCAGTTTATGGGGGGGAAGCATGAACACTGAAGCTTTCTTT
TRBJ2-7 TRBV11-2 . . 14 CASSFSQGSNEQYF TGTGCCAGCAGCTTTTCGCAGGGCAGTAACGAGCAGTACTTC
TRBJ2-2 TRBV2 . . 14 CASRSGQNTGELFF TGTGCCAGCAGATCCGGACAGAACACCGGGGAGCTGTTTTTT
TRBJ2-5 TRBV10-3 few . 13 CAISGHEEETQYF TGTGCCATCAGCGGTCACGAGGAAGAGACCCAGTACTTC
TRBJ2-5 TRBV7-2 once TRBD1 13 CASSDRVRETQYF TGTGCCAGCAGCGACAGGGTACGAGAGACCCAGTACTTC
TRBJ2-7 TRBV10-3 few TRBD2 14 CAIREGLDRYEQYF TGTGCCATCAGGGAGGGACTAGATCGCTACGAGCAGTACTTC
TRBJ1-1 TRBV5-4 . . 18 CASSQVWSRNPMNTEAFF TGTGCCAGCAGCCAAGTCTGGAGCCGCAACCCAATGAACACTGAAGCTTTCTTT
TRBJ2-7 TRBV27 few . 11 CASSLGHEQYF TGTGCCAGCAGTTTAGGCCACGAGCAGTACTTC
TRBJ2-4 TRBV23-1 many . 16 CASSHPCVLLRDIQYF TGCGCCAGCAGTCACCCGTGCGTCCTATTGAGGGACATTCAGTACTTC
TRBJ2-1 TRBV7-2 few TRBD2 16 CASRRAGLAGIHEQFF TGTGCCAGCAGAAGGGCCGGACTAGCGGGTATCCATGAGCAGTTCTTC
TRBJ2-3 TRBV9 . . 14 CASSVEVLTDTQYF TGTGCCAGCAGCGTTGAGGTATTAACAGATACGCAGTATTTT
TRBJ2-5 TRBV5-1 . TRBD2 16 CASSPISTSGRETQYF TGCGCCAGCAGCCCAATCTCGACTAGCGGTCGGGAGACCCAGTACTTC
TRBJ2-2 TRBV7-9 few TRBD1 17 CASSPTPRTGPGGELFF TGTGCCAGCAGCCCCACTCCCAGGACAGGGCCCGGCGGGGAGCTGTTTTTT
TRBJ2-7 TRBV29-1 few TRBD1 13 CSVGTGVLSEQYF TGCAGCGTTGGCACAGGGGTTCTCTCCGAGCAGTACTTC
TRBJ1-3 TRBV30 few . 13 CAWNAGNQNTIYF TGTGCCTGGAATGCGGGGAACCAAAACACCATATATTTT